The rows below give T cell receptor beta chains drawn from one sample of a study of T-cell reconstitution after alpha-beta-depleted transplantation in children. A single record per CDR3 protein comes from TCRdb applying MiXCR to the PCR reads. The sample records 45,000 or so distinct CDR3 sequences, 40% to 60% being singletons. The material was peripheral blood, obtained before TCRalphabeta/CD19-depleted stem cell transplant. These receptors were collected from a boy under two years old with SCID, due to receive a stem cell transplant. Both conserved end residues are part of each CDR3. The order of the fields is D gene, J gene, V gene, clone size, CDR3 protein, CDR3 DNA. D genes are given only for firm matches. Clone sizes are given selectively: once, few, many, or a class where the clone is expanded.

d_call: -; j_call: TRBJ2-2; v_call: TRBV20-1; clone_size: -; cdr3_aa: CSARDAQSAGDLTKTNTGELFF; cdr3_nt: TGCAGTGCTAGAGACGCCCAGTCGGCCGGGGATCTCACCAAGACGAACACCGGGGAGCTGTTTTTT
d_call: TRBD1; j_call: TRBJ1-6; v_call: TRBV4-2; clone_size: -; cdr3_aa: CASSGRTGGDYSPLHF; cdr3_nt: TGTGCCAGCAGCGGACGGACAGGGGGGGATTATTCACCCCTCCACTTT
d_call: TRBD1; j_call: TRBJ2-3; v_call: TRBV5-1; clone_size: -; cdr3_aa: CASSATGGQGTDTQYF; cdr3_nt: TGCGCCAGCAGCGCGACCGGCGGACAGGGCACAGATACGCAGTATTTT
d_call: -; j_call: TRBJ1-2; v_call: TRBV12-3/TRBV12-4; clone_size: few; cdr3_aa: CASSPSAAHGYTF; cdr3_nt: TGTGCCAGCAGTCCGAGCGCGGCCCATGGCTACACCTTC
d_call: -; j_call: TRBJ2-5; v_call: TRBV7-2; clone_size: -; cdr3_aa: CASSLSWQETQYF; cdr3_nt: TGTGCCAGCAGTCTCAGTTGGCAAGAGACCCAGTACTTC
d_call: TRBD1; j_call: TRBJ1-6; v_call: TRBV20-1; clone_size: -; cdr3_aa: CSASTGAPPLHF; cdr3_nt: TGCAGTGCTTCTACAGGGGCCCCACCCCTCCACTTT
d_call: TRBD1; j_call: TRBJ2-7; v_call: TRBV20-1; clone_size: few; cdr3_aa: CSAREGQGVYEQYF; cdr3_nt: TGCAGTGCTAGAGAGGGACAGGGGGTTTACGAGCAGTACTTC
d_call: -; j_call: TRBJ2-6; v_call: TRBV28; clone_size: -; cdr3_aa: CASSSTRSGANVLTF; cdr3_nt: TGTGCCAGCAGTTCGACACGCTCTGGGGCCAACGTCCTGACTTTC
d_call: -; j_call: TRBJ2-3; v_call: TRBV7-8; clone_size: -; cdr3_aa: CASSFPGGQRSTDTQYF; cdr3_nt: TGTGCCAGCAGCTTCCCAGGCGGGCAGCGTAGCACAGATACGCAGTATTTT
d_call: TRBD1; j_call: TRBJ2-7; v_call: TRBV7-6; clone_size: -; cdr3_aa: CATGTGDYEQYF; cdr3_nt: TGTGCGACCGGGACAGGGGACTACGAGCAGTACTTC
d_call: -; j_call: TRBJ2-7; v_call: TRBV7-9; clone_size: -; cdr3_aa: CASSRDKYEQYF; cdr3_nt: TGTGCCAGCAGCCGGGACAAATACGAGCAGTACTTC
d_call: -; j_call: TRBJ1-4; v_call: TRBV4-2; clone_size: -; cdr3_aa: CASSQGSGGKGEKLFF; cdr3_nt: TGTGCCAGCAGCCAAGGCTCCGGGGGAAAGGGTGAAAAACTGTTTTTT
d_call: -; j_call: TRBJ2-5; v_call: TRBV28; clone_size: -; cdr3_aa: CASSPGEVGDETQYF; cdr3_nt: TGTGCCAGCAGTCCAGGGGAGGTCGGGGATGAGACCCAGTACTTC
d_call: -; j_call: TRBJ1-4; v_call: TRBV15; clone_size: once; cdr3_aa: CATSSWDNEKLFF; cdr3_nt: TGTGCCACCAGCAGTTGGGATAATGAAAAACTGTTTTTT
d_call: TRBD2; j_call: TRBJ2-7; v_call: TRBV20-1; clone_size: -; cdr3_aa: CSASGLAGTPPYEQYF; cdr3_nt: TGCAGTGCTTCGGGACTAGCGGGGACTCCTCCCTACGAGCAGTACTTC
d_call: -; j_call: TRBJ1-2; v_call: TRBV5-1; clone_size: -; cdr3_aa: CASSDPGARYGYTF; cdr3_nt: TGCGCCAGCAGCGACCCCGGGGCGCGGTATGGCTACACCTTC
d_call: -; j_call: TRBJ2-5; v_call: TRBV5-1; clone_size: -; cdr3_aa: CASSPGTERETQYF; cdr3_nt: TGCGCCAGCAGCCCGGGGACGGAAAGGGAGACCCAGTACTTC
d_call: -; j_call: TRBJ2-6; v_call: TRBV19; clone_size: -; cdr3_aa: CASSMVLGGANVLTF; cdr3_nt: TGTGCCAGTAGTATGGTTTTGGGGGGGGCCAACGTCCTGACTTTC
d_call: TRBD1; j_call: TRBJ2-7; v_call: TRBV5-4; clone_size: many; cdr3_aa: CASSLDRGLTYEQYF; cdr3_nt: TGTGCCAGCAGTTTGGACAGGGGGCTAACCTACGAGCAGTACTTC
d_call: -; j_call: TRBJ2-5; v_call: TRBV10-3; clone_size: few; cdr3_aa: CAVGGGETQYF; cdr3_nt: TGTGCCGTTGGGGGTGGGGAGACCCAGTACTTC
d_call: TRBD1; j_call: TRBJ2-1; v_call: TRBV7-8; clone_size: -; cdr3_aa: CASSSRDSPYNEQFF; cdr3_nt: TGTGCCAGCAGCTCCCGGGACAGCCCCTACAATGAGCAGTTCTTC
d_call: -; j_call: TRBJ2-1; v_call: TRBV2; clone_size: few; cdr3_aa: CASREKGLYNEQFF; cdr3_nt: TGTGCCAGCAGGGAGAAGGGTTTATACAATGAGCAGTTCTTC
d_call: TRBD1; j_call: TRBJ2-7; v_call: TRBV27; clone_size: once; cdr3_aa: CAGSSGQEAYEQYF; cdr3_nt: TGTGCCGGCAGTTCGGGACAGGAGGCCTACGAGCAGTACTTC
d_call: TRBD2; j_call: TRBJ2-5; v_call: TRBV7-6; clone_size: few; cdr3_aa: CASSLPSGGETQYF; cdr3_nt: TGTGCCAGCAGCTTACCTAGCGGGGGAGAGACCCAGTACTTC
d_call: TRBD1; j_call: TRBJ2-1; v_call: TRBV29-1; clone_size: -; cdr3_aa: CSALLRGLSYNEQFF; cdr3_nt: TGCAGCGCCCTATTGAGGGGGCTATCGTACAATGAGCAGTTCTTC
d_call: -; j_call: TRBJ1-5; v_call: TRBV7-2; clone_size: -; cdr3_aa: CASTYPGGSPQHF; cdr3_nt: TGTGCCAGCACCTACCCCGGGGGAAGTCCCCAGCATTTT
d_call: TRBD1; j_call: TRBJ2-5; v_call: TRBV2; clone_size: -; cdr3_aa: CASRVTGVVETQYF; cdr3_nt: TGTGCCAGCAGAGTTACAGGGGTGGTAGAGACCCAGTACTTC
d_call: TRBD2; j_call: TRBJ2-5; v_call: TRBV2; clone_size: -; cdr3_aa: CASPSGGKRETQYF; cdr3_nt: TGTGCCAGCCCTAGCGGGGGGAAAAGAGAGACCCAGTACTTC
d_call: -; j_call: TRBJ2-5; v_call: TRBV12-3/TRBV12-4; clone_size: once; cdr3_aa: CASIKTGDQETQYF; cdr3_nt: TGTGCCAGCATCAAGACCGGGGACCAAGAGACCCAGTACTTC
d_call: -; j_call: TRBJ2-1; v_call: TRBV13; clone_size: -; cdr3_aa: CASSQNGYNEQFF; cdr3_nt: TGTGCCAGCAGCCAAAATGGATACAATGAGCAGTTCTTC
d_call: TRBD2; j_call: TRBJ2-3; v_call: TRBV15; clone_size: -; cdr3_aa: CATSSLAGGSTDTQYF; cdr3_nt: TGTGCCACCAGCAGTCTAGCGGGAGGGAGCACAGATACGCAGTATTTT
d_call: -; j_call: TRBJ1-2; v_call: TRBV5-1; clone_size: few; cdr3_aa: CASSPQGSNYGYTF; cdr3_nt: TGCGCCAGCAGCCCACAGGGATCCAACTATGGCTACACCTTC
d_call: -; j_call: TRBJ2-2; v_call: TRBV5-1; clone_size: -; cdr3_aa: CATRPSLNTGELFF; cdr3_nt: TGCGCCACCCGACCCTCACTGAACACCGGGGAGCTGTTTTTT
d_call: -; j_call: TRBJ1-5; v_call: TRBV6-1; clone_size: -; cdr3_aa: CASSPQGLGPQHF; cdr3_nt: TGTGCCAGCAGTCCCCAGGGGTTGGGGCCCCAGCATTTT
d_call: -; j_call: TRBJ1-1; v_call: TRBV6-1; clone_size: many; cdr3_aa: CASSESVTRPNTEAFF; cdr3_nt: TGTGCCAGCAGTGAATCAGTGACCAGACCGAACACTGAAGCTTTCTTT
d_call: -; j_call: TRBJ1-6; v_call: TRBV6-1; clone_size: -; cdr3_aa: CASSPPAQNSPLHF; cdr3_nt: TGTGCCAGCAGTCCTCCTGCGCAGAATTCACCCCTCCACTTT
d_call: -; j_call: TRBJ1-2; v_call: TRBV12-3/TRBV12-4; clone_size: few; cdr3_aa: CASRLVGGYTF; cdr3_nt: TGTGCCAGCAGGCTGGTAGGAGGCTACACCTTC
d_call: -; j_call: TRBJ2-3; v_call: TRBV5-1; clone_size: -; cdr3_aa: CASSARGLSYTQYF; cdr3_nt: TGCGCCAGCAGCGCCCGGGGCCTTTCATATACGCAGTATTTT
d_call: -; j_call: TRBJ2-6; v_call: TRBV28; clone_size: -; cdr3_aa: CPSTPGESSGANVLTF; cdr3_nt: TGTCCCAGCACACCCGGGGAAAGCTCTGGGGCCAACGTCCTGACTTTC
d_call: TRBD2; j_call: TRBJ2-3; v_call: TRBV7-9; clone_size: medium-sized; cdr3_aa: CASSSSLSGGNTDTQYF; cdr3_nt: TGTGCCAGCAGCTCATCCCTTAGCGGGGGAAACACAGATACGCAGTATTTT
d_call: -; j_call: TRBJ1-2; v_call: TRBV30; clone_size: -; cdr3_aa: CAWRLGLANYGYTF; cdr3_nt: TGTGCCTGGAGGTTGGGTTTAGCTAACTATGGCTACACCTTC
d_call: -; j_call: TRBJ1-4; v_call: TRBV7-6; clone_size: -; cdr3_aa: CASSLRGPNEKLFF; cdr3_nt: TGTGCCAGCAGCCTCCGGGGGCCTAATGAAAAACTGTTTTTT
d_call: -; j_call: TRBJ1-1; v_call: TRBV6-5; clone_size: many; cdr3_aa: CASSFGGTEAFF; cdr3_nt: TGTGCCAGCAGTTTCGGGGGAACTGAAGCTTTCTTT
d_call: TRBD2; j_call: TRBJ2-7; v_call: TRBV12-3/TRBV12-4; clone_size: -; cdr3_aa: CASSPSLAGPGYEQYF; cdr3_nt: TGTGCCAGCAGTCCATCACTAGCGGGGCCGGGTTACGAGCAGTACTTC
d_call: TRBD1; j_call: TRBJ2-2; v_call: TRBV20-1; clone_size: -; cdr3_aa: CSADRGRTGELFF; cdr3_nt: TGCAGTGCTGACAGGGGGCGGACCGGGGAGCTGTTTTTT
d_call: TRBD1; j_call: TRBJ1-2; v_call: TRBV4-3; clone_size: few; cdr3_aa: CASSQGQGAGYGYTF; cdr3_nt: TGCGCCAGCAGCCAAGGACAGGGGGCCGGCTATGGCTACACCTTC
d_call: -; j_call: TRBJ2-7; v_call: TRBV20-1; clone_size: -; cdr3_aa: CSADRLGHYYEQYF; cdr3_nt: TGCAGTGCCGACCGACTAGGCCACTACTACGAGCAGTACTTC
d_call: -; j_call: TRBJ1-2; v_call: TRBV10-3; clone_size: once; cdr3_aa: CAISEQDKGGYTF; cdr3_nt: TGTGCCATCAGTGAACAGGACAAAGGGGGCTACACCTTC
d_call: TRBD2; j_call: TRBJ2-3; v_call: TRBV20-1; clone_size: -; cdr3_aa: CSARDSGGRTDTQYF; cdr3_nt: TGCAGTGCTAGAGACAGCGGGGGACGCACAGATACGCAGTATTTT
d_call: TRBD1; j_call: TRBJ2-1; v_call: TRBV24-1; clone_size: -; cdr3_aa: CATSDPGQGGVKFF; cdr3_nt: TGTGCCACCAGTGACCCGGGACAGGGGGGGGTTAAGTTCTTC
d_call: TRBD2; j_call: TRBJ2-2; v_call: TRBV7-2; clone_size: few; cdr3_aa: CASSLSGGVGTGELFF; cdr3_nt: TGTGCCAGCAGCTTGTCGGGAGGGGTTGGCACCGGGGAGCTGTTTTTT
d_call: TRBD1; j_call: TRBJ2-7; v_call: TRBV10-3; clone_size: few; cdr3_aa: CAISDPDRGYEQYF; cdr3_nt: TGTGCCATCAGTGACCCGGACAGGGGTTACGAGCAGTACTTC